The 15 T cell receptor beta chains below were found in one sample sequenced in a study of cytomegalovirus exposure and HLA in healthy donors. The PCR made use of 60 Vbeta and 13 Jbeta primers. Clones were sequenced by immunoSEQ multiplex PCR, and TCRdb holds only the in-frame ones, with some missing. The sample has 150,000 to 200,000 clones, approximately 80% seen once. Sequenced: PBMCs. These receptor sequences come from a woman aged 25 to 39 in good health and CMV-seronegative.

This chain links TRBV7-2 with TRBJ2-2; D might be TRBD2 (6 bases). Germline CDR1 SGHTA, CDR2 FQGNSA. The CDR3 loop spans 14 amino acids. The V end lost 4 bases, the J end lost 7 bases, and 13 bases lay between the germline ends. CDR3 sequence reads: CASSSSGVGGELFF. CDR3 DNA sequence: TGTGCCAGCAGCTCATCGGGGGTGGGCGGGGAGCTGTTTTTT.

The V and J genes are TRBV12-5 and TRBJ1-3; unclear D gene. With 7 bases removed from V and 0 bases from J, the gap between germline ends came to 10 bases. The CDR3 is 14 amino acids. Germline-derived CDR1 and CDR2 are LGHNT and FRNRAP. The CDR3 spells CASAPGSSGNTIYF. The CDR3 DNA follows: TGTGCTAGTGCCCCGGGGTCCTCTGGAAACACCATATATTTT.

Note on this clone: One end of the junction fails to match germline, which may point to a read error. The chain combines TRBV7-9 with TRBJ2-7, with TRBD1 identical over 7 bases. The germline V gene has CDR1 SEHNR and CDR2 FQNEAQ (reference sequence). The CDR3 sequence is 13 residues long. CDR3 residues: CSSSLKTGDEQYF. CDR3 nucleotides: TGTTCCAGCAGCTTAAAAACAGGGGACGAGCAGTACTTC.

This chain joins TRBV11-2 and TRBJ2-7; D might be TRBD2 (6 bases). The CDR3 contains 16 residues. Trimming shortened V by 1 base and J by 7 bases, and 20 bases separated the two germline ends. The germline CDR1 and CDR2 sequences are SGHAT and FQNNGV. The CDR3, as DNA: TGTGCCAGCAGCTTAGGCGGGACCGGGCCGGTGGGGGAGCAGTACTTC. It is translated as CASSLGGTGPVGEQYF. Together with reference TRBV11-2 and TRBJ2-7, the CDR3 gives the full variable domain: EAGVAQSPRYKIIEKRQSVAFWCNPISGHATLYWYQQILGQGPKLLIQFQNNGVVDDSQLPKDRFSAERLKGVDSTLKIQPAKLEDSAVYLCASSLGGTGPVGEQYFGPGTRLTVT.

The chain employs TRBV28 and TRBJ1-2, with TRBD1 matching over 7 bases. Germline V gives CDR1 MDHEN, CDR2 SYDVKM. The trim removed 6 bases at V and 6 bases at J, leaving 4 bases unmatched. This CDR3 contains 12 residues. CDR3 sequence: CASRIDRDGYTF. In DNA, the CDR3 is TGTGCCAGCAGGATCGACAGGGATGGCTACACCTTC.

V and J are TRBV7-6 and TRBJ2-1, with D possibly being TRBD1 (5 bases). The CDR3 has 18 amino acids. The V end lost 1 base, the J end lost 7 bases, and 23 bases lay between the germline ends. Germline values: CDR1 SGHVS, CDR2 FNYEAQ. CDR3 amino acids: CASSLGGWAGQGWNEQFF. The CDR3 bases are TGTGCCAGCAGCTTAGGGGGTTGGGCAGGCCAGGGTTGGAATGAGCAGTTCTTC.

This chain uses TRBV27 with TRBJ2-6; possibly TRBD2 for D (6 bases). Trimming took off 7 bases at V and 6 bases at J, with 19 bases between the two ends. This CDR3 has 16 residues. Per the germline V gene, CDR1 is MNHEY and CDR2 is SMNVEV (reference sequence). The CDR3 protein is CASTHRGAGQANVLTF. The DNA for the CDR3 is TGTGCCAGCACCCACCGCGGGGCAGGTCAGGCCAACGTCCTGACTTTC.

This clone was observed a handful of times. The chain combines TRBV7-2 with TRBJ2-7; D is ambiguous. V lost 6 bases and J lost 2, with 11 bases in between. This CDR3 is built from 13 residues. Per the germline V gene, CDR1 is SGHTA and CDR2 is FQGNSA. The CDR3, as DNA: TGTGCCAGCAGACTCAACCTGGCCTACGAGCAGTACTTC. This sequence encodes CASRLNLAYEQYF.

The gene calls are TRBV4-3 and TRBJ1-3; possible D gene TRBD1, 6 bases. CDR1 and CDR2 from the germline V gene are LGHNA and YSLEER. The CDR3 consists of 14 residues. The germline V and J ends were trimmed by 0 bases and 5 bases, with 8 bases remaining between them. The CDR3 nucleotides read TGCGCCAGCAGCCAAGAGGGGGGGCGAAACACCATATATTTT. Residues: CASSQEGGRNTIYF.

This clone showed up just a few times. This rearrangement joins TRBV4-1 to TRBJ2-7; 10 nucleotides agree with TRBD1. This CDR3 contains 16 residues. Germline lookup yields CDR1 MGHRA and CDR2 YSYEKL. Trimming removed 4 bases from V and 1 base from J; junction bases left unmatched: 7. This chain's CDR3 is CASSRGQGPGSYEQYF. For the CDR3, the DNA is TGCGCCAGCAGCCGGGGACAGGGGCCGGGATCCTACGAGCAGTACTTC.

This clone has a single count. The chain has TRBV13 and TRBJ1-3; D remains unclear. V shed 0 bases and J shed 2 bases, with 8 bases lying between them. Germline values: CDR1 PRHDT, CDR2 FYEKMQ (reference sequence). CDR3 size: 15 residues. The DNA for the CDR3 is TGTGCCAGCAGCTTAGGGCGGACTCCTGGAAACACCATATATTTT. This encodes CASSLGRTPGNTIYF.

This sequence joins TRBV28 and TRBJ1-1; D gene unclear. From germline, CDR1 is MDHEN and CDR2 SYDVKM. Trimming took 8 bases from V and 1 from J, leaving 8 bases between them. There are 12 residues in the CDR3. The CDR3 region has the DNA TGTGCCAGCGCCAGGTCGAACACTGAAGCTTTCTTT. Its protein is CASARSNTEAFF.

The chain joins TRBV27 to TRBJ1-4; D is unresolved. This CDR3 contains 15 residues. Germline CDR1 is MNHEY and CDR2 is SMNVEV (reference sequence). Trimming pared 4 bases from V and 8 bases from J, leaving 17 bases between. The CDR3 protein is CASSSAGGAWEKLFF. DNA for the CDR3: TGTGCCAGCAGTTCCGCCGGAGGTGCTTGGGAAAAACTGTTTTTT.

The rearrangement uses TRBV5-4 and TRBJ2-7, with 9 nucleotides matching TRBD1. This CDR3 is built from 14 residues. V gave up 5 bases and J gave up 3 bases; unmatched junction bases: 6. Germline V lookup: CDR1 SGHNT, CDR2 YYREEE (reference sequence). CDR3 in DNA: TGTGCCAGCAGTCTTGTGGACAGGGGCTACGAGCAGTACTTC. Protein sequence: CASSLVDRGYEQYF.

The chain carries TRBV5-1 and TRBJ2-1, with D possibly matching TRBD1 (6 bases). The CDR3 contains 17 residues. Trimming left V 4 bases short and J 4 bases short, with 21 bases between. CDR1 and CDR2 (germline): SGHRS, YFSETQ. CDR3 DNA: TGCGCCAGCAGCCTCAAGGTACAGGGTTCAGGTTACAATGAGCAGTTCTTC. Its protein product is CASSLKVQGSGYNEQFF.